These 23 T cell receptor beta chains were all obtained from the same sample, sequenced in a study of blood T cell repertoires in COVID-19. Assay used: immunoSEQ multiplex PCR; TCRdb lists only in-frame clones, some missing. The sample gives roughly 180,000 clones, 85% of which show up once; roughly 5.4% is in the top ten. Material for sequencing was peripheral blood. The origin of the receptors is a woman aged 45 to 65 with COVID-19, enrolled during active disease.

V usage is TRBV7-9 and J usage is TRBJ1-2; the match to TRBD1 covers 7 bases. The CDR3 spans 14 residues. Per germline, CDR1 SEHNR and CDR2 FQNEAQ (reference sequence). Trimming took 1 base from V and 4 from J; bases not matched to a gene: 3. This chain's CDR3 is CASSLESGGYGYTF. The CDR3 nucleotides are TGTGCCAGCAGCTTAGAATCAGGGGGCTATGGCTACACCTTC.

This CDR3 is CASSLRLNTEAFF. DNA for the CDR3: TGCGCCAGCAGCTTGCGGTTGAACACTGAAGCTTTCTTT. V is TRBV5-1 and J is TRBJ1-1, with D unclear. The CDR3 covers 13 residues. V was shortened by 1 base and J by 0 bases, with 4 bases between the two germline ends. The germline V gene has CDR1 SGHRS and CDR2 YFSETQ.

The chain joins TRBV30 to TRBJ1-5, with TRBD1 as a possible D gene (6 bases). Trimming shortened V by 3 bases and J by 6 bases, and 12 bases separated the two germline ends. Germline lookup yields CDR1 GTSNPN and CDR2 SVGIG (reference sequence). This CDR3 is built from 13 residues. CDR3 residues: CAWSSGGGQPQHF. The CDR3 DNA reads TGTGCCTGGAGCTCGGGGGGCGGTCAGCCCCAGCATTTT.

This chain uses TRBV20-1 with TRBJ2-7, with D possibly being TRBD1 (6 bases). The V gene lost 3 bases and the J gene lost 3 bases, with 15 bases spanning the gap. The germline V gene has CDR1 DFQATT and CDR2 SNEGSKA (reference sequence). This CDR3 spans 14 amino acids. The CDR3 nucleotides are TGCAGTGCTAGTGAGTACAGGGACCACTACGAGCAGTACTTC. Protein product: CSASEYRDHYEQYF.

The rearrangement joins TRBV2 to TRBJ1-4, with 7 bases fitting TRBD1. From germline, CDR1 is SNHLY and CDR2 FYNNEI. This CDR3 spans 15 amino acids. With 2 bases clipped from V and 8 bases from J, the junction kept 8 bases outside the gene matches. CDR3 residues: CASSELQGVWEKLFF. The CDR3 nucleotides read TGTGCCAGCAGTGAACTCCAGGGGGTCTGGGAAAAACTGTTTTTT. Full variable domain (missing parts from reference TRBV2 and TRBJ1-4): EPEVTQTPSHQVTQMGQEVILRCVPISNHLYFYWYRQILGQKVEFLVSFYNNEISEKSEIFDDQFSVERPDGSNFTLKIRSTKLEDSAMYFCASSELQGVWEKLFFGSGTQLSVL.

This clone has more than one count but fewer than ten. The rearrangement joins TRBV10-3 to TRBJ1-6; a weak D match, TRBD1 (5 bases). CDR1 ENHRY and CDR2 SYGVKD come from the germline V gene. This CDR3 spans 15 amino acids. The V end lost 10 bases, the J end lost 7 bases, and 20 bases lay between the germline ends. CDR3 DNA: TGTGCCACCCTAACACCCGGGGGACCCAATTCACCCCTCCACTTT. It encodes CATLTPGGPNSPLHF.

The chain combines TRBV5-4 with TRBJ2-2, with D possibly being TRBD1 (5 bases). Trimming left V 2 bases short and J 4 bases short, with 6 bases between. This CDR3 has 13 amino acids. Germline CDR1 is SGHNT and CDR2 is YYREEE (reference sequence). The CDR3 is CASSLTGTGELFF. CDR3 DNA: TGTGCCAGCAGCTTAACAGGCACCGGGGAGCTGTTTTTT.

The chain joins TRBV13 to TRBJ2-7; TRBD2 aligns across 9 bases. Germline CDR1 and CDR2: PRHDT and FYEKMQ (reference sequence). The trim removed 4 bases at V and 0 bases at J, leaving 7 bases unmatched. This CDR3 contains 16 residues. CDR3 sequence: CASSSAGGDNSYEQYF. The DNA of the CDR3 is TGTGCCAGCAGCTCCGCGGGGGGGGATAACTCCTACGAGCAGTACTTC.

This clone was recorded only once. V usage is TRBV12-3 or TRBV12-4 and J usage is TRBJ1-2; D is uncertain. Trimming pared 2 bases from V and 6 bases from J, leaving 7 bases between. CDR3 length: 12 residues. CDR3 sequence (DNA): TGTGCCAGCAGTTTACAACGCGATGGCTACACCTTC. Its translation is CASSLQRDGYTF.

The rearrangement uses TRBV4-2 and TRBJ1-5, with a weak D call TRBD1 (6 bases). Trimming pared 3 bases from V and 5 bases from J, leaving 14 bases between. Germline V gene lookup returns CDR1 LGHNA and CDR2 YNFKEQ. The CDR3 totals 15 residues. CDR3 in DNA: TGTGCCAGCAGCCACACCGGGACACTAGATCAGCCCCAGCATTTT. It encodes CASSHTGTLDQPQHF.

As concerns this clone: This specimen includes other DNA sequences encoding the same CDR3. In nucleotides, the CDR3 is TGTGCCAGTAGTATAGGGGGACAGCCTAATGAAAAACTGTTTTTT. The encoded protein is CASSIGGQPNEKLFF. The chain links TRBV19 to TRBJ1-4, with 7 positions matching TRBD1. Germline CDR1 is LNHDA and CDR2 is SQIVND (reference sequence). This CDR3 is 15 amino acids long. The V segment lost 1 base and the J segment 3 bases; nucleotides outside the gene matches: 2.

The chain joins TRBV5-4 to TRBJ1-2; D perhaps matches TRBD1 (6 bases). The V end lost 4 bases, the J end lost 1 base, and 17 bases lay between the germline ends. The CDR3 runs to 16 residues. The germline V gene has CDR1 SGHNT and CDR2 YYREEE (reference sequence). CDR3 loop: CASSPGQSNNNYGYTF. The CDR3 nucleotides read TGTGCCAGCAGCCCTGGACAGTCAAATAATAACTATGGCTACACCTTC.

J is TRBJ2-7 and V is TRBV12-3 or TRBV12-4, with 7 nucleotides matching TRBD1. The CDR3 is 13 amino acids. J gave up 6 bases and V 4 bases, and 6 bases lay outside the gene matches. CDR3 loop: CASSSRQGSEQYF. As DNA, the CDR3 is TGTGCCAGCAGTTCCCGACAGGGAAGCGAGCAGTACTTC.

This clone has only one observation. The gene calls are TRBV5-1 and TRBJ1-4; D is unresolved. Germline V gene sequence: CDR1 SGHRS, CDR2 YFSETQ. This CDR3 contains 13 residues. The V and J ends lost 4 bases and 3 bases respectively, with 7 bases between them. The CDR3: CASSGGANEKLFF. The CDR3 coding sequence is TGCGCCAGCAGCGGCGGAGCTAATGAAAAACTGTTTTTT. Full variable domain (outside the CDR3, taken from reference TRBV5-1 and TRBJ1-4): KAGVTQTPRYLIKTRGQQVTLSCSPISGHRSVSWYQQTPGQGLQFLFEYFSETQRNKGNFPGRFSGRQFSNSRSEMNVSTLELGDSALYLCASSGGANEKLFFGSGTQLSVL.

The rearrangement joins TRBV6-5 to TRBJ2-7; tentatively, D is TRBD1 (6 bases). Germline CDR1 reads MNHEY; CDR2 reads SVGAGI. This CDR3 has 14 residues. V dropped 2 bases and J dropped 0 bases, with 8 bases sitting between them. In DNA form, the CDR3 reads TGTGCCAGCAGTTACGGACAGAGCTCCTACGAGCAGTACTTC. It encodes CASSYGQSSYEQYF.

The chain carries TRBV5-8 and TRBJ2-2, with D tentatively TRBD1 (5 bases). The CDR3 has 15 residues. Germline-derived CDR1 and CDR2 are SGHTS and YDEGEE. Between the trimmed V and J ends, which lost 5 bases and 3 bases, there was a span of 14 bases. The CDR3 region has the DNA TGTGCCAGCAGGAACGCGGTAGGGGACACCGGGGAGCTGTTTTTT. Translating gives CASRNAVGDTGELFF.

The V and J genes are TRBV7-9 and TRBJ1-1, with D perhaps TRBD1 (6 bases). The CDR3 has 14 amino acids. Trimming stripped 3 bases from V and 3 bases from J, with 11 bases between. Per the germline V gene, CDR1 is SEHNR and CDR2 is FQNEAQ (reference sequence). CDR3 DNA: TGTGCCAGCAGCTTGAGAGGGGGAGACACTGAAGCTTTCTTT. Its translation: CASSLRGGDTEAFF.

This chain uses TRBV5-1 with TRBJ2-1, with TRBD1 matching over 8 bases. Trimming took 3 bases from V and 4 from J; bases not matched to a gene: 6. Germline CDR1 is SGHRS and CDR2 is YFSETQ. This CDR3 comprises 15 residues. CDR3 amino acids: CASSSGGAGYNEQFF. The CDR3 coding sequence is TGCGCCAGCAGCTCAGGGGGCGCGGGATACAATGAGCAGTTCTTC. Filled out from reference TRBV5-1 and TRBJ2-1, the complete variable domain reads KAGVTQTPRYLIKTRGQQVTLSCSPISGHRSVSWYQQTPGQGLQFLFEYFSETQRNKGNFPGRFSGRQFSNSRSEMNVSTLELGDSALYLCASSSGGAGYNEQFFGPGTRLTVL.

This sequence joins TRBV6-2 or TRBV6-3 and TRBJ2-3, with 7 bases matching TRBD2. Unmatched junction bases numbered 5, after V lost 0 bases and J lost 5 bases. Germline V gene sequence: CDR1 MNHEY, CDR2 SVGEGT. CDR3 length equals 15 residues. The CDR3 sequence: CASSYSGDYRDTQYF. In DNA form, the CDR3 reads TGTGCCAGCAGTTACTCTGGGGACTACCGAGATACGCAGTATTTT.

V is TRBV2 and J is TRBJ1-4; a possible D gene is TRBD1 (6 bases). This CDR3 has 13 residues. CDR1 and CDR2 from the germline V gene are SNHLY and FYNNEI. The V gene lost 6 bases and the J gene lost 8 bases, with 13 bases spanning the gap. The CDR3 here is CASRPGTPEKLFF. DNA for the CDR3: TGTGCCAGCAGGCCCGGGACACCAGAAAAACTGTTTTTT.

This clone was found a few times. This rearrangement joins TRBV28 to TRBJ2-2; D is possibly TRBD1 (6 bases). The germline V gene has CDR1 MDHEN and CDR2 SYDVKM. The CDR3 is 17 amino acids. V was clipped by 7 bases and J by 9 bases, with 27 bases between them. CDR3 amino acids: CASTESTGFLLGRELFF. CDR3 DNA: TGTGCCAGCACTGAATCGACAGGATTTCTCTTGGGTCGGGAGCTGTTTTTT.

The chain carries TRBV6-4 and TRBJ2-2, with 11 nucleotides matching TRBD1. The V segment lost 4 bases and the J segment 4 bases; nucleotides outside the gene matches: 2. This CDR3 contains 15 residues. Germline CDR1 MRHNA, CDR2 SNTAGT. DNA of the CDR3: TGTGCCAGCAGTGTTGGGACAGGGGGCACCGGGGAGCTGTTTTTT. As protein: CASSVGTGGTGELFF.

The chain recombines TRBV5-1 with TRBJ1-6; no reliable D call. This CDR3 comprises 14 residues. V was cut by 0 bases and J by 4 bases, with 5 bases left in between. Germline CDR1 SGHRS, CDR2 YFSETQ. The chain's CDR3 is CASSLGEYNSPLHF. CDR3 in DNA: TGCGCCAGCAGCTTGGGAGAGTATAATTCACCCCTCCACTTT.